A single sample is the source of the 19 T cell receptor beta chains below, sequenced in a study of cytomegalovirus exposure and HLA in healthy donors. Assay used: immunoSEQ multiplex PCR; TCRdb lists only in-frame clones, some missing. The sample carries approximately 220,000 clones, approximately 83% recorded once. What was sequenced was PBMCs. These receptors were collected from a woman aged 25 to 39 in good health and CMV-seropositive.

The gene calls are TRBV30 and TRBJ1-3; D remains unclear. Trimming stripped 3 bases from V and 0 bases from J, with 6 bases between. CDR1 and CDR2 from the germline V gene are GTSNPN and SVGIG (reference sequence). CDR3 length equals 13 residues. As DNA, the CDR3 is TGTGCCTGGAGCCGCAGCTCTGGAAACACCATATATTTT. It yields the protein CAWSRSSGNTIYF.

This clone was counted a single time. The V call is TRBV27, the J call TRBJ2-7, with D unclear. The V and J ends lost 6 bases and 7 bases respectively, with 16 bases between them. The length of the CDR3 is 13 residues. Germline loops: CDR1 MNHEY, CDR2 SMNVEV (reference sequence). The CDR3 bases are TGTGCCAGCAGGTTTACTGGCCTTGGTGAGCAGTACTTC. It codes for CASRFTGLGEQYF.

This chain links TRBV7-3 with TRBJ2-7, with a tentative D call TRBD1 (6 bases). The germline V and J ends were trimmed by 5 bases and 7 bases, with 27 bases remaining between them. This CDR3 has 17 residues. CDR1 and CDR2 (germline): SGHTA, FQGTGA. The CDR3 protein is CASSPAGTRHGGEEQYF. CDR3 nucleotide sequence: TGTGCCAGCAGCCCCGCCGGGACAAGGCATGGAGGAGAGGAGCAGTACTTC.

The DNA for the CDR3 is TGCAGCGTTTTCCCTAGCGGGAGCCCCTACAATGAGCAGTTCTTC. This sequence encodes CSVFPSGSPYNEQFF. This chain connects TRBV29-1 to TRBJ2-1, with 10 bases lining up with TRBD2. This CDR3 has 15 residues. Germline V gene data show CDR1 as SQVTM and CDR2 as ANQGSEA. The J segment lost 2 bases and the V segment lost 5 bases, leaving 6 bases of the junction unmatched.

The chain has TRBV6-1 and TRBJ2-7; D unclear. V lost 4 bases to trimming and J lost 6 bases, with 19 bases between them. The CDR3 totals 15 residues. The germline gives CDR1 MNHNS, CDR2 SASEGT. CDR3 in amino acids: CASSALLYPPPEQYF. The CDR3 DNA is TGTGCCAGCAGTGCTCTTTTATATCCTCCCCCCGAGCAGTACTTC.

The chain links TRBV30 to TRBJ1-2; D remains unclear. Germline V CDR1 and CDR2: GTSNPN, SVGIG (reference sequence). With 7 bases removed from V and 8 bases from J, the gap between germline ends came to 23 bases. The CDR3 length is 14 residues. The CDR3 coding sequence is TGTGCCTACACCCATGGACGGCGTTTACGGGGCTACACCTTC. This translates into CAYTHGRRLRGYTF.

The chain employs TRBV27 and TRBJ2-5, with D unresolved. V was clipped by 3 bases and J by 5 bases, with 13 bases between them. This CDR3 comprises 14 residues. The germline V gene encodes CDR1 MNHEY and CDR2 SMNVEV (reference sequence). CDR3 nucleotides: TGTGCCAGCAGTTTTCAAGGGTTAGAGGAGACCCAGTACTTC. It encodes CASSFQGLEETQYF.

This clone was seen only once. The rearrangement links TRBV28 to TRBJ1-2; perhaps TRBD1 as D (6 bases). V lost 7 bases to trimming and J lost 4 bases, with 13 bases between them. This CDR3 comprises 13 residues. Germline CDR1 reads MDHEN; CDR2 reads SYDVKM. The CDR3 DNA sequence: TGTGCCAGCAAATTTCAGGGGTCCTATGGCTACACCTTC. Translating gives CASKFQGSYGYTF.

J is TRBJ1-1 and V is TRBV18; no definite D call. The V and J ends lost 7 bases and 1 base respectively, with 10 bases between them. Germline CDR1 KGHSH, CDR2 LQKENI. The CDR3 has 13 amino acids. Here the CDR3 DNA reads TGTGCCAGCTTACCGGCCTCGAACACTGAAGCTTTCTTT. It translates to CASLPASNTEAFF. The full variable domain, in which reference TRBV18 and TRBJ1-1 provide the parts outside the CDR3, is NAGVMQNPRHLVRRRGQEARLRCSPMKGHSHVYWYRQLPEEGLKFMVYLQKENIIDESGMPKERFSAEFPKEGPSILRIQQVVRGDSAAYFCASLPASNTEAFFGQGTRLTVV.

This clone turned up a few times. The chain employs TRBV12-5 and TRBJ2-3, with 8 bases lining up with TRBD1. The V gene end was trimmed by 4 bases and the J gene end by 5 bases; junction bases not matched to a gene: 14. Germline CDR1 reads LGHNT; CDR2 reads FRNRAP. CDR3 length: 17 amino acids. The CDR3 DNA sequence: TGTGCTAGTGGTTCGGCAGGACAGGGCCCGTCCGGAGATACGCAGTATTTT. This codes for CASGSAGQGPSGDTQYF.

CDR3 region: CSVHQGRTGANVLTF. The CDR3, as DNA: TGCAGCGTTCATCAGGGTCGCACTGGGGCCAACGTCCTGACTTTC. This rearrangement joins TRBV29-1 to TRBJ2-6, with D maybe TRBD1 (5 bases). Germline-derived CDR1 and CDR2 are SQVTM and ANQGSEA. The V end lost 5 bases, the J end lost 2 bases, and 13 bases lay between the germline ends. CDR3 length: 15 amino acids.

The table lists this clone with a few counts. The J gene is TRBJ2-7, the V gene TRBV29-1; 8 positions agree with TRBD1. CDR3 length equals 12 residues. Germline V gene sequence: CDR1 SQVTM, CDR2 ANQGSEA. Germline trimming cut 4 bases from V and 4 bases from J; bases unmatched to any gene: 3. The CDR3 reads CSVGTGQYEQYF. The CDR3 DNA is TGCAGCGTTGGGACAGGGCAATACGAGCAGTACTTC.

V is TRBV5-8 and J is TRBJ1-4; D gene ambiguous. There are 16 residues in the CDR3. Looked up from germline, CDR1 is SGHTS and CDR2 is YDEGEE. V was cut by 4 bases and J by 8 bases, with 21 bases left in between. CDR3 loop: CASSPGSLASGEKLFF. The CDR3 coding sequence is TGTGCCAGCAGCCCCGGGAGTCTTGCTTCAGGAGAAAAACTGTTTTTT.

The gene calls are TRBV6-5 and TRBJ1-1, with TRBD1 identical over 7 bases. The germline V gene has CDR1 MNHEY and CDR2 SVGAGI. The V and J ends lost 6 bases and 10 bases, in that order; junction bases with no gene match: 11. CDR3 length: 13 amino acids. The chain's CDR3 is CASSPDRDRGAFF. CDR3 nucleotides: TGTGCCAGCAGCCCCGACAGGGACCGAGGAGCTTTCTTT.

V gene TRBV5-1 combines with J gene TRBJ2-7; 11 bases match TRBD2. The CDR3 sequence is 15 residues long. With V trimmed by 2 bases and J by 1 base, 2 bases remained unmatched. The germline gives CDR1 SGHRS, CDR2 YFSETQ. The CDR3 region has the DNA TGCGCCAGCAGCTTAACTAGCGGGAGTTCCTACGAGCAGTACTTC. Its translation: CASSLTSGSSYEQYF.

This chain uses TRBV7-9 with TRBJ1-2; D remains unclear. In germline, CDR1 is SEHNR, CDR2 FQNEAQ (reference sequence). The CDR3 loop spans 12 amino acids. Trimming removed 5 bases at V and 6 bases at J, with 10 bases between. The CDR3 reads CASSTSLHGYTF. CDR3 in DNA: TGTGCCAGCAGCACTAGTCTCCATGGCTACACCTTC.

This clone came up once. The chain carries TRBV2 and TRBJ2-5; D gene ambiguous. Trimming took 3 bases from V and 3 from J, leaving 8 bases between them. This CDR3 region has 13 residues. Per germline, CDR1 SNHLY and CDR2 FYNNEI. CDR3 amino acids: CASSEWREETQYF. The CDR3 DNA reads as TGTGCCAGCAGTGAGTGGCGCGAAGAGACCCAGTACTTC. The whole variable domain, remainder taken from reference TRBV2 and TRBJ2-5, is EPEVTQTPSHQVTQMGQEVILRCVPISNHLYFYWYRQILGQKVEFLVSFYNNEISEKSEIFDDQFSVERPDGSNFTLKIRSTKLEDSAMYFCASSEWREETQYFGPGTRLLVL.

For the CDR3, the DNA is TGTGCCAGCAGCCCACCAGCCGGGACAGGGGAGGGTGGCTACACCTTC. Encoded protein: CASSPPAGTGEGGYTF. V gene TRBV7-9 combines with J gene TRBJ1-2, with 10 bases lining up with TRBD1. V was clipped by 5 bases and J by 7 bases; unmatched bases: 13. The germline CDR1 and CDR2 sequences are SEHNR and FQNEAQ (reference sequence). The CDR3 length is 16 residues.

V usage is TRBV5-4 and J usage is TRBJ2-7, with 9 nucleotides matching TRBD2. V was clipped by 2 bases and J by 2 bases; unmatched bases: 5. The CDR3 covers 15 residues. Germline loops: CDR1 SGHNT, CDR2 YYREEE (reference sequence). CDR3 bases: TGTGCCAGCAGCTTCAGCGGGAGGCCCCCCTACGAGCAGTACTTC. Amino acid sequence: CASSFSGRPPYEQYF.